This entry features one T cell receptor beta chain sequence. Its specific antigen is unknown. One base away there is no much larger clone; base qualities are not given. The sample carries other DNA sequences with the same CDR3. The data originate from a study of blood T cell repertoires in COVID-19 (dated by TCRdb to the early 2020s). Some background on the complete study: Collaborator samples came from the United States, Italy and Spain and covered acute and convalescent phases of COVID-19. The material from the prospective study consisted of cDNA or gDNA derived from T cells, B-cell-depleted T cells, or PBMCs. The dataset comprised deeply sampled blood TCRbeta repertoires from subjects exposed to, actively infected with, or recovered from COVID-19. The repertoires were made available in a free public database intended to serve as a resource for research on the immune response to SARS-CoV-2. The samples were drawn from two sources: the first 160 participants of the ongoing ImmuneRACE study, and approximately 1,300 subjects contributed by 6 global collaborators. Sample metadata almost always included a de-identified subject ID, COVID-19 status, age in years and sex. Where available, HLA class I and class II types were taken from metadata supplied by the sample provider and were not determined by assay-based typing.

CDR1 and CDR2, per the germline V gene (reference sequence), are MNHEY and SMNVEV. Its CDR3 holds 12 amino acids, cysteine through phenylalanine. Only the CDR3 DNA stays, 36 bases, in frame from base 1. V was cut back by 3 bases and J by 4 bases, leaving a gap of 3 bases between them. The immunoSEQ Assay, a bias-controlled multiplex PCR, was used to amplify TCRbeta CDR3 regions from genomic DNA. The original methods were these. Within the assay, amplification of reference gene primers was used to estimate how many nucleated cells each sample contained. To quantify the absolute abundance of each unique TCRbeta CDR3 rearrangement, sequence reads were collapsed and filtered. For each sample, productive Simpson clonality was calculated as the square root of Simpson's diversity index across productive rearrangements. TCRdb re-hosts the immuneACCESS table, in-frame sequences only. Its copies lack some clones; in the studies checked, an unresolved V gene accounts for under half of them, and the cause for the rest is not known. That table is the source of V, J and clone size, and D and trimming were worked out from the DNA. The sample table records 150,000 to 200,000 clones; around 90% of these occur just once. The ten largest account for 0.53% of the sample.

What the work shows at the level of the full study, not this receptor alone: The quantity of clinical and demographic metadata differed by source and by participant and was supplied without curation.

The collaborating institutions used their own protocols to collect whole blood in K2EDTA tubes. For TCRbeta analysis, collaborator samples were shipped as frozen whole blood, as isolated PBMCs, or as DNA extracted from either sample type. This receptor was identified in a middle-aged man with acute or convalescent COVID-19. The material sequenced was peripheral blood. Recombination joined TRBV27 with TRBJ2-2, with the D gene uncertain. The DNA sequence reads TGTGCCAGCAGTTTTCTCACCGGGGAGCTGTTTTTT. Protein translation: CASSFLTGELFF.